This T cell receptor beta chain stems from a study of blood T cells in healthy people across ages. This clonotype was recorded many times. Germline CDR1 and CDR2: MNHEY and SMNVEV (reference sequence). This CDR3 comprises 17 residues. The ends lost 7 bases at V and 4 bases at J; junction bases unmatched: 14. A sample-barcoded 5' primer and a J-beta primer mix were used in a second PCR of roughly 7 to 12 cycles. One entry per CDR3 protein, called by TCRdb with MiXCR from the 5' RACE reads. This table holds some 1.5 million distinct CDR3 sequences, roughly 27% found once. The clonotype was recovered from a woman in her thirties in good health. V and J are TRBV27 and TRBJ1-5, with 9 bases fitting TRBD1. The specimen was blood. The CDR3: CASIITLRDRVNQPQHF. The CDR3 nucleotides read TGTGCCAGCATTATTACCCTCCGGGACAGGGTGAATCAGCCCCAGCATTTT.